The rows below give T cell receptor beta chains drawn from one sample of a study of beta chain features in type 1 diabetes. Measured with immunoSEQ multiplex PCR; TCRdb has only the in-frame clones, and not every one. Of 300,000 to 350,000 clones listed, roughly 14% were seen once; the top ten hold around 0.016%. Material: naive CD4+ T cells from blood. These receptors originate from a woman between 18 and 30 years old with type 1 diabetes. CDR3s include the opening cysteine and the closing phenylalanine or tryptophan. Fields, in order: D gene, clone size, J gene, V gene, CDR3 protein, CDR3 DNA. D genes are given only for firm matches. Expanded clones get a size class; other rows say once, few or many, or leave the size out.

d_gene: -
abundance: -
j_gene: TRBJ1-5
v_gene: TRBV4-2
CDR3aa: CASSQGADRSNQPQHF
CDR3nt: TGTGCCAGCAGCCAAGGCGCGGACAGAAGCAATCAGCCCCAGCATTTT

d_gene: TRBD2
abundance: -
j_gene: TRBJ2-7
v_gene: TRBV6-5
CDR3aa: CASSYGVELAGKQYF
CDR3nt: TGTGCCAGCAGTTACGGGGTAGAGCTAGCGGGAAAGCAGTACTTC

d_gene: -
abundance: few
j_gene: TRBJ2-1
v_gene: TRBV7-9
CDR3aa: CASSWLPRVEQFF
CDR3nt: TGTGCCAGCAGCTGGCTCCCTCGGGTGGAGCAGTTCTTC

d_gene: TRBD1
abundance: few
j_gene: TRBJ1-1
v_gene: TRBV7-2
CDR3aa: CASSLNRGPVGEAFF
CDR3nt: TGTGCCAGCAGCCTCAACAGGGGCCCCGTGGGAGAAGCTTTCTTT

d_gene: -
abundance: -
j_gene: TRBJ2-2
v_gene: TRBV18
CDR3aa: CASSPTEEAGELFF
CDR3nt: TGTGCCAGCTCACCAACTGAAGAGGCGGGGGAGCTGTTTTTT

d_gene: -
abundance: few
j_gene: TRBJ2-3
v_gene: TRBV7-9
CDR3aa: CASSLEYNYGTDTQYF
CDR3nt: TGTGCCAGCAGCTTAGAGTACAACTACGGCACAGATACGCAGTATTTT

d_gene: TRBD2
abundance: -
j_gene: TRBJ2-2
v_gene: TRBV5-1
CDR3aa: CASSFSPSGRNTGELFF
CDR3nt: TGCGCCAGCAGCTTTTCCCCTAGCGGGAGGAACACCGGGGAGCTGTTTTTT

d_gene: -
abundance: -
j_gene: TRBJ2-7
v_gene: TRBV5-1
CDR3aa: CASSFEGESSYEQYF
CDR3nt: TGCGCCAGCAGCTTTGAGGGCGAGAGCTCCTACGAGCAGTACTTC

d_gene: -
abundance: -
j_gene: TRBJ1-1
v_gene: TRBV2
CDR3aa: CASKATGISNTEAFF
CDR3nt: TGTGCCAGCAAAGCCACAGGGATCTCGAACACTGAAGCTTTCTTT

d_gene: TRBD1
abundance: few
j_gene: TRBJ2-5
v_gene: TRBV29-1
CDR3aa: CSVDRTGARETQYF
CDR3nt: TGCAGCGTTGACCGGACAGGGGCCCGGGAGACCCAGTACTTC

d_gene: -
abundance: -
j_gene: TRBJ2-3
v_gene: TRBV2
CDR3aa: CASSRTSTDTQYF
CDR3nt: TGTGCCAGCAGTCGGACAAGCACAGATACGCAGTATTTT

d_gene: TRBD2
abundance: -
j_gene: TRBJ2-6
v_gene: TRBV14
CDR3aa: CASSQLTSGISSGANVLTF
CDR3nt: TGTGCCAGCAGCCAATTGACTAGCGGGATCAGCTCTGGGGCCAACGTCCTGACTTTC

d_gene: -
abundance: -
j_gene: TRBJ2-7
v_gene: TRBV7-3
CDR3aa: CASSLGGAKAYEQYF
CDR3nt: TGTGCCAGCAGCTTAGGGGGCGCGAAAGCCTACGAGCAGTACTTC

d_gene: -
abundance: -
j_gene: TRBJ1-1
v_gene: TRBV18
CDR3aa: CASSLVGAANTEAFF
CDR3nt: TGTGCCAGCTCACTTGTGGGGGCAGCGAACACTGAAGCTTTCTTT

d_gene: -
abundance: -
j_gene: TRBJ2-3
v_gene: TRBV27
CDR3aa: CASSSLGAANTDTQYF
CDR3nt: TGTGCCAGCAGTTCTCTTGGGGCAGCTAACACAGATACGCAGTATTTT

d_gene: TRBD2
abundance: -
j_gene: TRBJ2-2
v_gene: TRBV18
CDR3aa: CASSPGLADGELFF
CDR3nt: TGTGCCAGCTCGCCGGGACTAGCGGACGGGGAGCTGTTTTTT

d_gene: TRBD2
abundance: few
j_gene: TRBJ2-1
v_gene: TRBV9
CDR3aa: CASSVATGLAGADEQFF
CDR3nt: TGTGCCAGCAGCGTAGCTACAGGACTAGCGGGAGCGGATGAGCAGTTCTTC

d_gene: -
abundance: -
j_gene: TRBJ2-7
v_gene: TRBV7-2
CDR3aa: CASSPRSGPYPGPYEQYF
CDR3nt: TGTGCCAGCAGCCCTCGGAGCGGCCCTTACCCCGGCCCCTACGAGCAGTACTTC

d_gene: TRBD1
abundance: -
j_gene: TRBJ1-1
v_gene: TRBV30
CDR3aa: CAWSSDRGTEAFF
CDR3nt: TGTGCCTGGAGTTCTGACAGGGGTACTGAAGCTTTCTTT

d_gene: TRBD2
abundance: -
j_gene: TRBJ2-7
v_gene: TRBV7-2
CDR3aa: CASSRTSGPYEQYF
CDR3nt: TGTGCCAGCAGCCGAACTAGCGGACCCTACGAGCAGTACTTC

d_gene: TRBD1
abundance: few
j_gene: TRBJ1-1
v_gene: TRBV30
CDR3aa: CAWTFPGTAFTEAFF
CDR3nt: TGTGCCTGGACCTTCCCCGGGACAGCTTTCACTGAAGCTTTCTTT

d_gene: -
abundance: few
j_gene: TRBJ1-1
v_gene: TRBV29-1
CDR3aa: CSVPNQPAGNEVTEAFF
CDR3nt: TGCAGCGTCCCCAACCAACCGGCAGGGAATGAGGTTACTGAAGCTTTCTTT

d_gene: TRBD1
abundance: -
j_gene: TRBJ1-4
v_gene: TRBV4-2
CDR3aa: CASSYRDRGEKLFF
CDR3nt: TGTGCCAGCAGCTACCGGGACAGGGGGGAAAAACTGTTTTTT

d_gene: -
abundance: few
j_gene: TRBJ2-3
v_gene: TRBV13
CDR3aa: CASSLDSRDSTDTQYF
CDR3nt: TGTGCCAGCAGCTTAGATTCCCGGGACTCCACAGATACGCAGTATTTT

d_gene: TRBD2
abundance: few
j_gene: TRBJ2-1
v_gene: TRBV29-1
CDR3aa: CSVLSSGSYNEQFF
CDR3nt: TGCAGCGTTTTATCTAGCGGGTCCTACAATGAGCAGTTCTTC

d_gene: -
abundance: -
j_gene: TRBJ1-1
v_gene: TRBV19
CDR3aa: CASKDTGSTEAFF
CDR3nt: TGTGCCAGTAAAGATACAGGATCCACTGAAGCTTTCTTT

d_gene: -
abundance: few
j_gene: TRBJ1-5
v_gene: TRBV2
CDR3aa: CASSEEGGGNQPQHF
CDR3nt: TGTGCCAGCAGTGAAGAGGGAGGGGGCAATCAGCCCCAGCATTTT

d_gene: TRBD2
abundance: -
j_gene: TRBJ2-6
v_gene: TRBV9
CDR3aa: CASTRGAGAGANVLTF
CDR3nt: TGTGCCAGCACCCGAGGGGCGGGAGCTGGGGCCAACGTCCTGACTTTC

d_gene: -
abundance: -
j_gene: TRBJ1-5
v_gene: TRBV19
CDR3aa: CASSMTVTNQPQHF
CDR3nt: TGTGCCAGTAGCATGACAGTCACCAATCAGCCCCAGCATTTT

d_gene: -
abundance: -
j_gene: TRBJ2-7
v_gene: TRBV6-5
CDR3aa: CASSLDRYEQYF
CDR3nt: TGTGCCAGCAGTTTGGACAGATACGAGCAGTACTTC

d_gene: -
abundance: few
j_gene: TRBJ1-4
v_gene: TRBV19
CDR3aa: CATSRGGTAEKLFF
CDR3nt: TGTGCCACCTCGCGAGGAGGGACGGCTGAAAAACTGTTTTTT

d_gene: -
abundance: -
j_gene: TRBJ1-2
v_gene: TRBV6-1
CDR3aa: CASSVAATLWYGYTF
CDR3nt: TGTGCCAGCAGTGTAGCGGCGACACTCTGGTATGGCTACACCTTC

d_gene: TRBD1
abundance: -
j_gene: TRBJ2-1
v_gene: TRBV7-3
CDR3aa: CASSLLAAGGYNEQFF
CDR3nt: TGTGCCAGCAGCTTACTGGCGGCAGGGGGCTACAATGAGCAGTTCTTC

d_gene: -
abundance: -
j_gene: TRBJ2-1
v_gene: TRBV7-8
CDR3aa: CASSLARLVLHNEQFF
CDR3nt: TGTGCCAGCAGCTTAGCGCGACTAGTCCTCCACAATGAGCAGTTCTTC

d_gene: TRBD2
abundance: few
j_gene: TRBJ2-7
v_gene: TRBV5-6
CDR3aa: CASSPRSSGLYEQYF
CDR3nt: TGTGCCAGCAGCCCGCGGTCTAGCGGACTCTACGAGCAGTACTTC

d_gene: TRBD1
abundance: -
j_gene: TRBJ1-3
v_gene: TRBV4-3
CDR3aa: CASSYRPGTASSGNTIYF
CDR3nt: TGCGCCAGCAGCTACCGTCCCGGGACAGCTAGCTCTGGAAACACCATATATTTT

d_gene: -
abundance: few
j_gene: TRBJ2-5
v_gene: TRBV9
CDR3aa: CASSVAPTGKETQYF
CDR3nt: TGTGCCAGCAGCGTAGCTCCTACAGGGAAGGAGACCCAGTACTTC

d_gene: TRBD1
abundance: few
j_gene: TRBJ2-1
v_gene: TRBV5-1
CDR3aa: CASSRGQESYNEQFF
CDR3nt: TGCGCCAGCAGCCGGGGACAGGAATCCTACAATGAGCAGTTCTTC

d_gene: TRBD1
abundance: few
j_gene: TRBJ2-7
v_gene: TRBV2
CDR3aa: CATGQGPGDEQYF
CDR3nt: TGTGCCACCGGACAGGGCCCAGGAGACGAGCAGTACTTC

d_gene: -
abundance: few
j_gene: TRBJ1-2
v_gene: TRBV5-1
CDR3aa: CASSLGPGGYTF
CDR3nt: TGCGCCAGCAGCTTGGGGCCAGGTGGCTACACCTTC

d_gene: TRBD2
abundance: -
j_gene: TRBJ2-2
v_gene: TRBV27
CDR3aa: CASRIRTSGINTGELFF
CDR3nt: TGTGCCAGCAGAATACGGACTAGCGGGATTAACACCGGGGAGCTGTTTTTT

d_gene: TRBD1
abundance: -
j_gene: TRBJ2-4
v_gene: TRBV7-2
CDR3aa: CASSPGQGAAKNIQYF
CDR3nt: TGTGCCAGCAGCCCGGGACAGGGGGCGGCCAAAAACATTCAGTACTTC

d_gene: -
abundance: -
j_gene: TRBJ1-5
v_gene: TRBV18
CDR3aa: CASSPQYSNQPQHF
CDR3nt: TGTGCCAGCTCACCACAATATAGCAATCAGCCCCAGCATTTT

d_gene: -
abundance: -
j_gene: TRBJ2-1
v_gene: TRBV2
CDR3aa: CASTARSSSYNEQFF
CDR3nt: TGTGCCAGCACCGCGCGGTCCAGCTCCTACAATGAGCAGTTCTTC

d_gene: -
abundance: -
j_gene: TRBJ2-7
v_gene: TRBV7-9
CDR3aa: CASSGTGTTYEQYF
CDR3nt: TGTGCCAGCAGCGGAACAGGGACCACCTACGAGCAGTACTTC

d_gene: TRBD2
abundance: -
j_gene: TRBJ2-3
v_gene: TRBV7-9
CDR3aa: CASSLGTGGPLPDTQYF
CDR3nt: TGTGCCAGCAGCTTAGGGACGGGAGGGCCCCTCCCAGATACGCAGTATTTT